The rows below give T cell receptor beta chains drawn from one sample of a study of T cell responses to AZD1222 COVID-19 vaccine. Data came from immunoSEQ multiplex PCR; TCRdb stores just in-frame clones and leaves some out. The sample holds 200,000 to 250,000 clones, roughly 94% seen once. The source was peripheral blood, collected 28 days after the second dose of the MenACWY control vaccine. The receptors were gathered from an adult who received the MenACWY meningococcal vaccine as a control. CDR3s include the opening cysteine and the closing phenylalanine or tryptophan. A D gene is named only where the DNA matches it firmly. Size tells how often a clone was seen (once, few, many) or the class of an expanded clone, and some rows leave it out.

D gene: NA
V gene: TRBV5-1
J gene: TRBJ1-1
clone size: NA
CDR3 protein: CASSLDGGNTEAFF
CDR3 DNA: TGCGCCAGCAGCTTGGACGGAGGGAACACTGAAGCTTTCTTT

D gene: NA
V gene: TRBV27
J gene: TRBJ2-7
clone size: NA
CDR3 protein: CASSLGGEQYF
CDR3 DNA: TGTGCCAGCAGTTTAGGGGGGGAGCAGTACTTC

D gene: TRBD1
V gene: TRBV5-4
J gene: TRBJ1-5
clone size: NA
CDR3 protein: CASSRGQGDQPQHF
CDR3 DNA: TGTGCCAGCAGCAGAGGACAGGGAGATCAACCCCAGCATTTT

D gene: NA
V gene: TRBV18
J gene: TRBJ1-1
clone size: NA
CDR3 protein: CASSPEVKNTEAFF
CDR3 DNA: TGTGCCAGCTCACCAGAGGTCAAGAACACTGAAGCTTTCTTT

D gene: TRBD2
V gene: TRBV30
J gene: TRBJ2-2
clone size: NA
CDR3 protein: CAWSQSGSWVPGELFF
CDR3 DNA: TGTGCCTGGAGTCAGAGCGGGAGTTGGGTCCCCGGGGAGCTGTTTTTT

D gene: TRBD1
V gene: TRBV7-2
J gene: TRBJ2-1
clone size: few
CDR3 protein: CASSLAATGARNEQFF
CDR3 DNA: TGTGCCAGCAGCTTAGCAGCGACAGGGGCCCGTAATGAGCAGTTCTTC

D gene: NA
V gene: TRBV7-6
J gene: TRBJ1-1
clone size: NA
CDR3 protein: CASSLTGDTEAFF
CDR3 DNA: TGTGCCAGCAGCTTGACGGGGGACACTGAAGCTTTCTTT

D gene: NA
V gene: TRBV6-5
J gene: TRBJ2-5
clone size: once
CDR3 protein: CASSFSQTQYF
CDR3 DNA: TGTGCCAGCAGTTTTAGCCAGACCCAGTACTTC

D gene: TRBD2
V gene: TRBV4-2
J gene: TRBJ2-1
clone size: NA
CDR3 protein: CASSQAWTGGLGEQFF
CDR3 DNA: TGTGCCAGCAGCCAAGCCTGGACGGGGGGGCTTGGGGAGCAGTTCTTC

D gene: NA
V gene: TRBV5-4
J gene: TRBJ1-1
clone size: NA
CDR3 protein: CASSLRMNTEAFF
CDR3 DNA: TGTGCCAGCAGCTTGAGAATGAACACTGAAGCTTTCTTT

D gene: NA
V gene: TRBV9
J gene: TRBJ1-4
clone size: NA
CDR3 protein: CASSDGGINEKLFF
CDR3 DNA: TGTGCCAGCAGCGACGGGGGTATTAATGAAAAACTGTTTTTT

D gene: NA
V gene: TRBV5-6
J gene: TRBJ1-2
clone size: NA
CDR3 protein: CASVLGGVYGYTF
CDR3 DNA: TGTGCCAGTGTCTTGGGTGGAGTGTATGGCTACACCTTC

D gene: NA
V gene: TRBV19
J gene: TRBJ2-2
clone size: once
CDR3 protein: CASSIGPGASDTGELFF
CDR3 DNA: TGTGCCAGTAGTATCGGTCCCGGGGCTTCGGACACCGGGGAGCTGTTTTTT

D gene: NA
V gene: TRBV7-9
J gene: TRBJ1-1
clone size: NA
CDR3 protein: CASSLEFGGTEAFF
CDR3 DNA: TGTGCCAGCAGCTTAGAGTTTGGGGGCACTGAAGCTTTCTTT

D gene: NA
V gene: TRBV6-1
J gene: TRBJ2-7
clone size: once
CDR3 protein: CASSESGLDYEQYF
CDR3 DNA: TGTGCCAGCAGTGAATCGGGTCTGGACTACGAGCAGTACTTC

D gene: TRBD1
V gene: TRBV28
J gene: TRBJ1-4
clone size: NA
CDR3 protein: CASTTTGGDEKLFF
CDR3 DNA: TGTGCCAGCACCACCACAGGGGGGGATGAAAAACTGTTTTTT

D gene: NA
V gene: TRBV19
J gene: TRBJ1-1
clone size: NA
CDR3 protein: CASSSQVGGTEAFF
CDR3 DNA: TGTGCCAGTAGTAGTCAGGTGGGGGGGACTGAAGCTTTCTTT

D gene: TRBD2
V gene: TRBV14
J gene: TRBJ2-3
clone size: NA
CDR3 protein: CASSRRTSGVADTQYF
CDR3 DNA: TGTGCCAGCAGCCGGCGGACTAGCGGGGTGGCAGATACGCAGTATTTT

D gene: NA
V gene: TRBV30
J gene: TRBJ1-2
clone size: few
CDR3 protein: CAWSVRISNYGYTF
CDR3 DNA: TGTGCCTGGAGTGTCAGGATATCTAACTATGGCTACACCTTC

D gene: NA
V gene: TRBV7-3
J gene: TRBJ2-2
clone size: NA
CDR3 protein: CASSRGNRDTGELFF
CDR3 DNA: TGTGCCAGCAGCCGGGGGAACAGGGACACCGGGGAGCTGTTTTTT

D gene: TRBD1
V gene: TRBV2
J gene: TRBJ2-3
clone size: NA
CDR3 protein: CASPDRGTDTQYF
CDR3 DNA: TGTGCCAGCCCAGACAGGGGTACAGATACGCAGTATTTT

D gene: NA
V gene: TRBV5-1
J gene: TRBJ1-2
clone size: once
CDR3 protein: CASSLEGLQGYTF
CDR3 DNA: TGCGCCAGCAGCTTGGAGGGACTTCAAGGCTACACCTTC

D gene: TRBD1
V gene: TRBV7-2
J gene: TRBJ1-5
clone size: NA
CDR3 protein: CASSFVWDRGSSNQPQHF
CDR3 DNA: TGTGCCAGCAGCTTTGTGTGGGACAGGGGGAGTAGCAATCAGCCCCAGCATTTT

D gene: NA
V gene: TRBV6-1
J gene: TRBJ1-1
clone size: NA
CDR3 protein: CASSDQGDPEAFF
CDR3 DNA: TGTGCCAGCAGTGATCAGGGAGACCCTGAAGCTTTCTTT

D gene: NA
V gene: TRBV7-2
J gene: TRBJ1-2
clone size: NA
CDR3 protein: CASSLGGVHGYTF
CDR3 DNA: TGTGCCAGCAGCCTCGGTGGGGTCCATGGCTACACCTTC

D gene: NA
V gene: TRBV27
J gene: TRBJ1-1
clone size: few
CDR3 protein: CASSLRGTTEAFF
CDR3 DNA: TGTGCCAGCAGTTTAAGGGGGACCACTGAAGCTTTCTTT

D gene: NA
V gene: TRBV30
J gene: TRBJ2-3
clone size: NA
CDR3 protein: CAWTRGRLGTDTQYF
CDR3 DNA: TGTGCCTGGACTCGCGGGCGGTTAGGGACAGATACGCAGTATTTT

D gene: NA
V gene: TRBV28
J gene: TRBJ2-5
clone size: NA
CDR3 protein: CASSPRLGAAETQYF
CDR3 DNA: TGTGCCAGCAGTCCCCGGCTCGGGGCAGCGGAGACCCAGTACTTC

D gene: TRBD2
V gene: TRBV6-1
J gene: TRBJ2-2
clone size: NA
CDR3 protein: CASSEDTSATGELFF
CDR3 DNA: TGTGCCAGCAGTGAAGATACTAGCGCCACCGGGGAGCTGTTTTTT

D gene: TRBD1
V gene: TRBV7-3
J gene: TRBJ2-7
clone size: NA
CDR3 protein: CASSPDRDYEQYF
CDR3 DNA: TGTGCCAGCAGCCCCGACAGGGACTACGAGCAGTACTTC

D gene: NA
V gene: TRBV19
J gene: TRBJ1-2
clone size: NA
CDR3 protein: CASSTTDLGSGYTF
CDR3 DNA: TGTGCCAGTAGTACCACCGACCTTGGCAGTGGCTACACCTTC

D gene: NA
V gene: TRBV18
J gene: TRBJ2-4
clone size: NA
CDR3 protein: CASSPNLGIAKNIQYF
CDR3 DNA: TGTGCCAGCTCACCAAACTTGGGAATAGCCAAAAACATTCAGTACTTC

D gene: NA
V gene: TRBV7-6
J gene: TRBJ2-1
clone size: NA
CDR3 protein: CASSSRRDEQFF
CDR3 DNA: TGTGCCAGCAGCTCCCGCAGGGATGAGCAGTTCTTC

D gene: NA
V gene: TRBV2
J gene: TRBJ1-4
clone size: NA
CDR3 protein: CASSSDRMTANEKLFF
CDR3 DNA: TGTGCCAGCAGTAGCGACAGGATGACGGCTAATGAAAAACTGTTTTTT

D gene: NA
V gene: TRBV19
J gene: TRBJ1-2
clone size: NA
CDR3 protein: CASSIVAGDFNYGYTF
CDR3 DNA: TGTGCCAGTAGTATAGTGGCGGGAGATTTTAACTATGGCTACACCTTC

D gene: NA
V gene: TRBV7-2
J gene: TRBJ1-2
clone size: NA
CDR3 protein: CASSLLTLRNNYGYTF
CDR3 DNA: TGTGCCAGCAGCTTACTTACACTTAGGAACAACTATGGCTACACCTTC

D gene: TRBD2
V gene: TRBV4-1
J gene: TRBJ2-1
clone size: NA
CDR3 protein: CASSQRSGLAGVGGEQFF
CDR3 DNA: TGCGCCAGCAGCCAAAGAAGTGGGCTAGCGGGAGTTGGGGGTGAGCAGTTCTTC